This paragraph covers one TCR beta chain sequence. Ophthalmopathy cases scored 3 or more on the Clinical Activity Score and 4 or more on NOSPECS grade, with duration below 3 months. The data are from a study of T cells in Graves' hyperthyroidism and ophthalmopathy. This CDR3 is 20 amino acids long. V trimming: 6 bases; J trimming: 0 bases; junction bases outside the gene matches: 17. Authors of the study amplified TCR beta CDR3 regions from RNA transcripts. HTBI primers were employed in a first-round RT-PCR of the TCR CDR3. One entry per CDR3 protein results from TCRdb running MiXCR on the multiplex PCR reads. Among roughly 350,000 distinct CDR3 sequences, more than 14% were seen once, and the ten largest hold roughly a fifth.

The clonotype was recovered from a woman in her thirties with Graves' ophthalmopathy. The sample consisted of blood. The rearrangement uses TRBV12-3 or TRBV12-4 and TRBJ2-1; 10 nucleotides line up with TRBD2. DNA for the CDR3: TGTGCCAGCAGGCCCACTAGCGGGGCTACCCCACTCAGCTCCTACAATGAGCAGTTCTTC. It yields the protein CASRPTSGATPLSSYNEQFF.